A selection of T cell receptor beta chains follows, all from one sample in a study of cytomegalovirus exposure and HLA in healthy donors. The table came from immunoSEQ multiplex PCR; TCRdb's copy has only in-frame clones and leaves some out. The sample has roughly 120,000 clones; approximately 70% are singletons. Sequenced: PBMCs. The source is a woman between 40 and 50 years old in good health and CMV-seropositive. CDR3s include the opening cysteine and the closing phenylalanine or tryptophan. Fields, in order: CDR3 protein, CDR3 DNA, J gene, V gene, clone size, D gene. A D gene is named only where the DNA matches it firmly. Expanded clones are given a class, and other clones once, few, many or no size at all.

CDR3: CASSSLTNVETQYF; DNA: TGTGCCAGCAGTTCCCTCACAAACGTAGAGACCCAGTACTTC; J: TRBJ2-5; V: TRBV27; size: few; D: NA
CDR3: CASSLAPTGVGEKLFF; DNA: TGCGCCAGCAGCTTGGCCCCGACAGGGGTAGGAGAAAAACTGTTTTTT; J: TRBJ1-4; V: TRBV5-1; size: NA; D: TRBD1
CDR3: CASSGGMGRESTDTQYF; DNA: TGTGCCAGCAGCGGGGGGATGGGGCGGGAGAGCACAGATACGCAGTATTTT; J: TRBJ2-3; V: TRBV9; size: NA; D: TRBD2
CDR3: CASSQEVRLAGAYNEQFF; DNA: TGCGCCAGCAGCCAAGAGGTCCGGCTAGCGGGGGCTTACAATGAGCAGTTCTTC; J: TRBJ2-1; V: TRBV4-3; size: NA; D: TRBD2
CDR3: CASSYDSGKSYNEQFF; DNA: TGTGCCAGCAGTTACGATAGCGGCAAATCCTACAATGAGCAGTTCTTC; J: TRBJ2-1; V: TRBV6-5; size: NA; D: NA
CDR3: CASSSRTGITDTQYF; DNA: TGTGCCAGCAGTTCCAGGACAGGGATTACAGATACGCAGTATTTT; J: TRBJ2-3; V: TRBV28; size: NA; D: TRBD1
CDR3: CASSTGLAGAVDTQYF; DNA: TGTGCCAGTAGTACTGGACTAGCGGGAGCGGTAGATACGCAGTATTTT; J: TRBJ2-3; V: TRBV19; size: NA; D: TRBD2
CDR3: CAAKPGTSETGELFF; DNA: TGTGCCGCCAAGCCCGGGACTAGCGAAACTGGGGAGCTGTTTTTT; J: TRBJ2-2; V: TRBV10-3; size: few; D: TRBD2
CDR3: CASSPLTGVNTEAFF; DNA: TGTGCCAGCAGTCCGCTGACAGGGGTAAACACTGAAGCTTTCTTT; J: TRBJ1-1; V: TRBV27; size: few; D: TRBD1
CDR3: CASSPLRLAGDGADTQYF; DNA: TGTGCCAGCAGTCCCCTCCGACTAGCGGGAGATGGGGCAGATACGCAGTATTTT; J: TRBJ2-3; V: TRBV27; size: NA; D: TRBD2
CDR3: CASSEALAGGTNTGELFF; DNA: TGTGCCAGCAGTGAAGCCTTAGCGGGAGGTACGAACACCGGGGAGCTGTTTTTT; J: TRBJ2-2; V: TRBV6-1; size: NA; D: TRBD2
CDR3: CASSLWGAGANVLTF; DNA: TGTGCCAGCAGCTTGTGGGGGGCTGGGGCCAACGTCCTGACTTTC; J: TRBJ2-6; V: TRBV5-6; size: NA; D: NA
CDR3: CASSSWDRGQGTGELFF; DNA: TGTGCCAGCAGCTCCTGGGACAGGGGGCAAGGCACCGGGGAGCTGTTTTTT; J: TRBJ2-2; V: TRBV5-4; size: few; D: TRBD1
CDR3: CASSVKGVAGVTRELFF; DNA: TGTGCCAGCAGCGTAAAGGGTGTAGCGGGAGTGACAAGGGAGCTGTTTTTT; J: TRBJ2-2; V: TRBV9; size: NA; D: TRBD2
CDR3: CASSIGSNALQWNTIYF; DNA: TGTGCCAGTAGTATCGGGTCGAATGCCCTCCAATGGAACACCATATATTTT; J: TRBJ1-3; V: TRBV19; size: NA; D: NA
CDR3: CASSKGLALYEQYF; DNA: TGTGCCAGCTCCAAGGGACTAGCTTTATACGAGCAGTACTTC; J: TRBJ2-7; V: TRBV27; size: NA; D: TRBD2
CDR3: CASSLKLTPYSNQPQHF; DNA: TGTGCCAGCAGTTTAAAGCTGACTCCCTATAGCAATCAGCCCCAGCATTTT; J: TRBJ1-5; V: TRBV28; size: once; D: NA
CDR3: CASSEAGGTDTQYF; DNA: TGTGCCAGCAGCGAAGCCGGGGGCACAGATACGCAGTATTTT; J: TRBJ2-3; V: TRBV9; size: NA; D: NA
CDR3: CASSPAGGRNNQPQHF; DNA: TGTGCCAGCAGCCCAGCCGGGGGGCGTAACAATCAGCCCCAGCATTTT; J: TRBJ1-5; V: TRBV6-6; size: NA; D: NA
CDR3: CASSFSTGYGTEAFF; DNA: TGTGCCAGCAGCTTCTCCACAGGGTACGGCACTGAAGCTTTCTTT; J: TRBJ1-1; V: TRBV7-9; size: NA; D: NA
CDR3: CATAGHKNQPQHF; DNA: TGTGCCACAGCGGGACACAAAAATCAGCCCCAGCATTTT; J: TRBJ1-5; V: TRBV2; size: NA; D: NA
CDR3: CASSVSASGGETQYF; DNA: TGTGCCAGCAGCGTATCTGCTAGCGGAGGAGAGACCCAGTACTTC; J: TRBJ2-5; V: TRBV9; size: few; D: TRBD2
CDR3: CASSPAGEEKLFF; DNA: TGTGCCAGCAGCCCGGCGGGGGAAGAAAAACTGTTTTTT; J: TRBJ1-4; V: TRBV28; size: NA; D: NA
CDR3: CASSSSAGTPNLRTEAFF; DNA: TGTGCCAGCAGTTCCTCCGCCGGGACACCTAATTTGCGGACTGAAGCTTTCTTT; J: TRBJ1-1; V: TRBV27; size: NA; D: NA
CDR3: CASSRGMATSGRYNEQFF; DNA: TGTGCCAGCAGCCGGGGAATGGCGACTAGCGGGAGATACAATGAGCAGTTCTTC; J: TRBJ2-1; V: TRBV2; size: once; D: TRBD2
CDR3: CAWSVQGFRQGLTGNTIYF; DNA: TGTGCCTGGAGTGTACAGGGATTTAGACAGGGACTGACTGGAAACACCATATATTTT; J: TRBJ1-3; V: TRBV30; size: NA; D: TRBD1
CDR3: CASSKLRTSGAFEEQFF; DNA: TGCGCCAGCAGCAAACTTAGGACTAGCGGGGCTTTTGAGGAGCAGTTCTTC; J: TRBJ2-1; V: TRBV28; size: NA; D: TRBD2
CDR3: CASSPGYQETQYF; DNA: TGTGCCAGCAGTCCGGGGTACCAAGAGACCCAGTACTTC; J: TRBJ2-5; V: TRBV27; size: NA; D: NA